A selection of T cell receptor beta chains follows, all from one sample in a study of T cell repertoires in cytomegalovirus infection. TCRdb ran MiXCR on the reads and lists one entry per CDR3 protein. In the table there are 200,000 to 300,000 distinct CDR3 sequences, roughly 13% of which are singletons. The source material was PBMCs. Source of these receptors: a human donor in good health (CMV status not recorded). Some clones in this sample may be carry-over from other donors' samples. CDR3s include the opening cysteine and the closing phenylalanine or tryptophan. D genes are given only for firm matches. Expanded clones are given a class, and other clones once, few, many or no size at all.

J	size	V	D	DNA	CDR3
TRBJ2-1	many	TRBV7-2	TRBD2	TGTGCCAGCAGCCGGGCACTAGCGGGAATTAGTGTTGAGCAGTTCTTC	CASSRALAGISVEQFF
TRBJ2-5	-	TRBV12-3/TRBV12-4	TRBD2	TGTGCCAGCAGCCAAACAAAGCGGGGCCAAGAGACCCAGTACTTC	CASSQTKRGQETQYF
TRBJ1-1	many	TRBV6-1	-	TGTGCCAGCACCGACCCGCAGGGAATGGATGAAGCTTTCTTT	CASTDPQGMDEAFF
TRBJ2-5	-	TRBV29-1	-	TGCAGCGCCGACGCCCACTACCGGCCGGGTGAGACCCAGTACTTC	CSADAHYRPGETQYF
TRBJ1-2	-	TRBV20-1	-	TGCAGTGCGACCACCCCGGGAGGGAATAGTGGCTACACCTTC	CSATTPGGNSGYTF
TRBJ2-5	once	TRBV9	-	TGTGCCAGCAGCGCTCAGGGGGGACAAGAGACCCAGTACTTC	CASSAQGGQETQYF
TRBJ2-5	-	TRBV2	-	TGTGCCAGCAGTAGGGCCCAAGAGACCCAGTACTTC	CASSRAQETQYF
TRBJ2-3	many	TRBV7-2	TRBD2	TGTGCCAGCAGACAAACTAGCGGACTAAGCACAGATACGCAGTATTTT	CASRQTSGLSTDTQYF
TRBJ2-3	few	TRBV6-1	TRBD1	TGTGCCAACTCAGGCGCAGGGGGCCCAGATACGCAGTATTTT	CANSGAGGPDTQYF
TRBJ2-3	many	TRBV7-8	-	TGTGCCAGCAGCCCCCAGGCGCTAGCTAGCACAGATACGCAGTATTTT	CASSPQALASTDTQYF
TRBJ2-1	many	TRBV7-2	-	TGTGCCAGCAGCTTAAGTTCCGGGTTTTCTTCCTACAATGAGCAGTTCTTC	CASSLSSGFSSYNEQFF
TRBJ1-4	many	TRBV15	-	TGTGCCACCAGCAGACCGGGAGCCGCTAGTGAAAAACTGTTTTTT	CATSRPGAASEKLFF
TRBJ2-1	many	TRBV7-2	-	TGTGCCAGCAGCTTACTCCCCTCCCCCGGGAGTTCCTACAATGAGCAGTTCTTC	CASSLLPSPGSSYNEQFF
TRBJ2-7	few	TRBV20-1	TRBD2	TGCAGTGCGGGGACTAGCGGGAGGGTTTTCCCCCACGAGCAGTACTTC	CSAGTSGRVFPHEQYF
TRBJ1-5	many	TRBV7-9	-	TGTGCCAGCAGCTTAATCGGCCAGGGTCAGCCCCAGCATTTT	CASSLIGQGQPQHF
TRBJ1-5	many	TRBV7-2	-	TGTGCCAGCAGCTCCTCGCGAGGCTATAGCAATCAGCCCCAGCATTTT	CASSSSRGYSNQPQHF
TRBJ2-2	few	TRBV5-6	TRBD1	TGTGCCAGCAGCTTGGACAGGGGCACCGGGGAGCTGTTTTTT	CASSLDRGTGELFF
TRBJ2-7	-	TRBV5-6	TRBD1	TGTGCCAGCAGCACCCGGACAGGGGAGTTCTTC	CASSTRTGEFF
TRBJ1-1	-	TRBV29-1	TRBD1	TGCAGCGTAGGGTCCCCGGGACAGGGGGCTGAAGCTTTCTTT	CSVGSPGQGAEAFF
TRBJ2-1	many	TRBV12-3/TRBV12-4	TRBD2	TGTGCCAGCAGTTGGGGACTAGCGGGGGGCTATGAGCAGTTCTTC	CASSWGLAGGYEQFF
TRBJ2-5	once	TRBV20-1	-	TGCAGTGCTAGGGGACTTGGGGATCAAGAGACCCAGTACTTC	CSARGLGDQETQYF
TRBJ2-2	-	TRBV20-1	-	TGCAGTGCTAGAGATCGAGGGTGGCAGAACAGAAACACCGGGGAGCTGTTTTTT	CSARDRGWQNRNTGELFF
TRBJ1-1	-	TRBV5-1	-	TGCGCCAGCAGCTTGGCCGTTGTAGGCACGGCGAACACTGAAGCTTTCTTT	CASSLAVVGTANTEAFF
TRBJ1-1	many	TRBV7-9	-	TGTGCCAGCAGCACAGACACTAACACTGAAGCTTTCTTT	CASSTDTNTEAFF
TRBJ1-4	few	TRBV20-1	-	TGCAGTGCTAGAGATTGGGCCAGGGCGGCTGAAAAACTGTTTTTT	CSARDWARAAEKLFF
TRBJ2-1	few	TRBV7-2	-	TGTGCCAGCAGCTTAAGGGGGACACGTTACAATGAGCAGTTCTTC	CASSLRGTRYNEQFF
TRBJ2-7	many	TRBV6-5	TRBD1	TGTGCCAGCAGTTACATTATAGGGGGCGTTTACGAGCAGTACTTC	CASSYIIGGVYEQYF
TRBJ2-7	few	TRBV6-5	-	TGTGCCAGCAGTTACTCACGGGATCTGTCCTACGAGCAGTACTTC	CASSYSRDLSYEQYF
TRBJ2-4	-	TRBV2	TRBD2	TGTGCCAGCACCAGAGCGGGACTAGCCAAAAACATTCAGTACTTC	CASTRAGLAKNIQYF
TRBJ2-5	few	TRBV20-1	TRBD2	TGCAGTGCGAGTCCCGGGACTAGCGGGCTCCCCGAGACCCAGTACTTC	CSASPGTSGLPETQYF